This T cell receptor (beta chain) was captured by sequencing in a study of CD8 T cells in Susac syndrome. TCR beta from blood CD8+ and CD4+ T cells was sequenced. TEMRA cells were FACS-enriched, unlike CD8+ and CD4+ T cells, which were negatively isolated. Random hexamers served to reverse transcribe roughly 0.5 to 1 ug RNA. Multiplex PCR with immunoSEQ amplified the TCR beta CDR3 across 54 Vbeta and 13 Jbeta. TCRdb redid the calling of the immunoSEQ multiplex PCR reads with MiXCR, one entry per CDR3 protein. The sample consists of hundreds of thousands of distinct CDR3 sequences, about 96% of them appearing once. The specimen was CD4+ T cells from PBMCs. This TCR was recovered from a human donor with multiple sclerosis.

DNA of the CDR3: TGTGCCAGCTCACCCACAGGGTCAGGGGCCAACGTCCTGACTTTC. Its protein product is CASSPTGSGANVLTF. The chain links TRBV18 to TRBJ2-6, with D maybe TRBD1 (6 bases). The CDR3 extends over 15 amino acids. Germline values: CDR1 KGHSH, CDR2 LQKENI. Trimming left V 3 bases short and J 4 bases short, with 10 bases between. Full variable domain (rest looked up from reference TRBV18 and TRBJ2-6): NAGVMQNPRHLVRRRGQEARLRCSPMKGHSHVYWYRQLPEEGLKFMVYLQKENIIDESGMPKERFSAEFPKEGPSILRIQQVVRGDSAAYFCASSPTGSGANVLTFGAGSRLTVL.